These 17 T cell receptor beta chains were sequenced from one sample in a study of tumor-infiltrating lymphocytes in primary liver carcinoma. Extraction also yielded germline DNA, while blood RNA was obtained from unsorted whole blood. The researchers produced TCR beta cDNA from 500 to 550 ng total RNA with a constant-region primer. What produced the TCR beta libraries was three nested multiplex PCR rounds using slightly modified ARM-PCR. The first two PCR rounds used TRBV1-TRBV30 primers with a Cbeta primer, around 10 cycles each. TCRdb called the multiplex PCR reads again in MiXCR, with one record for every CDR3 protein. The sample has 330,000 or so distinct CDR3 sequences; about 65% are singletons. The sequencing sample was made of peripheral blood. The origin of the receptors is a man aged 35-49 years with primary liver carcinoma and hepatitis B virus infection.

This clonotype was seen many times. The chain combines TRBV11-2 with TRBJ1-5, with D perhaps matching TRBD1 (6 bases). Germline V CDR1 and CDR2: SGHAT, FQNNGV. The ends were cut back, 0 bases at V and 2 bases at J, with 8 bases in the middle. The CDR3 runs to 15 residues. As DNA, the CDR3 is TGTGCCAGCAGCTTAGACAGGGGTGGCAATCAGCCCCAGCATTTT. Translation gives CASSLDRGGNQPQHF.

This clonotype was seen a single time. One end of the junction is discordant with germline, which a read error may explain. The rearrangement joins TRBV4-3 to TRBJ1-1, with a tentative D call TRBD1 (6 bases). Germline values: CDR1 LGHNA, CDR2 YSLEER. This CDR3 has 19 residues. The chain's CDR3 is CASSHHSGGADSMKTEAFF. CDR3 coding DNA: TGCGCCAGCAGCCACCATTCGGGGGGGGCGGACTCAATGAAAACTGAAGCTTTCTTT.

This clonotype was counted at least ten times. This chain links TRBV10-2 with TRBJ1-2, with D perhaps TRBD1 (5 bases). This CDR3 contains 13 residues. Trimming took 3 bases from V and 4 from J, leaving 9 bases between them. Germline CDR1 and CDR2: WSHSY and SAAADI. The CDR3 region has the DNA TGCGCCAGCAGTGATGGCGGGACCTATGGCTACACCTTC. Translation gives CASSDGGTYGYTF.

Notes on this clonotype: A read error may explain this, as a much larger clone is one base away. The gene calls are TRBV5-1 and TRBJ2-7; D perhaps matches TRBD2 (6 bases). The V end lost 0 bases, the J end lost 5 bases, and 18 bases lay between the germline ends. The CDR3 extends over 16 amino acids. Germline V gene data show CDR1 as SGHRS and CDR2 as YFSETQ. As DNA, the CDR3 is TGCGCCAGCAGCTTGGCCCCCTGGACGGGGACTCACGAGCAGTACTTC. Protein sequence: CASSLAPWTGTHEQYF.

Only a few counts were recorded for this clonotype. This chain connects TRBV5-1 to TRBJ2-1, with D possibly matching TRBD1 (5 bases). The CDR3 has 15 residues. In germline, CDR1 is SGHRS, CDR2 YFSETQ. V lost 4 bases and J lost 0, with 11 bases in between. The CDR3 here is CASSPDMSSYNEQFF. Written as DNA, the CDR3 is TGCGCCAGCAGCCCGGACATGAGCTCCTACAATGAGCAGTTCTTC.

Relative to its sample, this clonotype is medium-sized. This chain links TRBV29-1 with TRBJ2-3, with 8 bases fitting TRBD1. V lost 7 bases and J lost 0; bases outside the gene matches: 6. CDR3 length equals 14 residues. In germline, CDR1 is SQVTM, CDR2 ANQGSEA. CDR3 sequence: CSAGGTGSTDTQYF. The CDR3 DNA reads TGCAGCGCCGGAGGGACAGGTAGCACAGATACGCAGTATTTT.

To note about this clonotype: One end of the junction fails to match germline, which may point to a read error. This chain joins TRBV6-5 and TRBJ2-7, with 10 bases identical to TRBD2. Germline V gene data show CDR1 as MNHEY and CDR2 as SVGAGI. This CDR3 region has 16 residues. CDR3 sequence (DNA): TGTGTCAGCAGTTCCCGTACTACAGCGGGAGGGCCCGAGCGGTACTTC. Residues: CVSSSRTTAGGPERYF.

In the case of this clonotype: One end of the junction is discordant with germline, which a read error may explain. The chain carries TRBV13 and TRBJ1-2; no reliable D call. The CDR3 contains 14 residues. In germline, CDR1 is PRHDT, CDR2 FYEKMQ (reference sequence). The CDR3: CASSLGTINYGYSF. CDR3 coding DNA: TGTGCCAGCAGCTTAGGGACGATCAACTATGGCTACAGCTTC.

A word on this clonotype: This sequence may be a read error, since a much larger clone differs from it by one base. The CDR3 sequence is CASSQVPSGSGADTLYF. The CDR3 nucleotides read TGCGCCAGCAGCCAAGTCCCTAGCGGGAGCGGGGCAGATACGCTGTATTTT. The gene calls are TRBV4-1 and TRBJ2-3; TRBD2 agrees at 10 bases. Germline V lookup: CDR1 MGHRA, CDR2 YSYEKL. This CDR3 spans 17 amino acids.

On this clonotype: A single base separates this from a much larger clone, so it may be a read error. The chain has TRBV6-2 or TRBV6-3 and TRBJ1-2; D ambiguous. The CDR3 contains 13 residues. Germline V lookup: CDR1 MNHEY, CDR2 SVGEGT. In DNA, the CDR3 is TGTACCAGTCGTCAGGCCGATAACTATGGCTACACCTTC. It is translated as CTSRQADNYGYTF.

A word on this clonotype: A much larger clone differs from this one at a single base, so this may be a read error. This chain uses TRBV6-2 or TRBV6-3 with TRBJ2-5, with 8 positions matching TRBD2. J was trimmed by 9 bases and V by 2 bases; bases with no gene match: 14. Germline CDR1 reads MNHEY; CDR2 reads SVGEGT. This CDR3 has 16 amino acids. The CDR3 nucleotides read TGTGCCAGCAGTTACGACGGGACTAGTCTAGTAGTGGCCCAGTACTTC. Amino acid sequence: CASSYDGTSLVVAQYF.

The genes are TRBV12-3 or TRBV12-4 and TRBJ1-1, with D possibly being TRBD1 (5 bases). This CDR3 spans 16 amino acids. Trimming pared 5 bases from V and 4 bases from J, leaving 20 bases between. The DNA of the CDR3 is TGTGCCAGCAGTCGAGCCCGGACATGGGCGAGCACTGAAGCTTTCTTT. Its translation is CASSRARTWASTEAFF.

As concerns this clonotype: A much larger clone sits a single nucleotide away, making a read error possible. This chain joins TRBV6-1 and TRBJ1-6; 10 bases match TRBD1. In germline, CDR1 is MNHNS, CDR2 SASEGT. This CDR3 region has 14 residues. V lost 5 bases and J lost 8; bases outside the gene matches: 3. CDR3 protein: CASSFGTGDSPLHF. CDR3 coding DNA: TGTGCCAGCAGTTTCGGGACAGGGGATTCACCCCTCCACTTT.

As for this clonotype: A clone one base away is much larger, so this may be a read error. The gene calls are TRBV6-6 and TRBJ2-7; 8 bases are a match to TRBD2. The CDR3 spans 14 residues. Germline V gives CDR1 MNHNY, CDR2 SVGAGI (reference sequence). The CDR3 region is CASIYGGEFYEQYF. The DNA of the CDR3 is TGTGCCAGCATTTACGGGGGGGAGTTCTACGAGCAGTACTTC.

Note on this clonotype: A much larger clone lies a single base off, so this may be a read error. The chain uses TRBV29-1 and TRBJ2-7; D is perhaps TRBD1 or TRBD2 (5 bases each). V was clipped by 5 bases and J by 1 base, with 15 bases between them. There are 14 residues in the CDR3. CDR1 and CDR2 from the germline V gene are SQVTM and ANQGSEA. Written as DNA, the CDR3 is TGCAGCGTTAAAGCCGGGGCAGGGTCCTACGAGCAGTACTTC. Its translation: CSVKAGAGSYEQYF.

This clonotype was found a few times. The gene calls are TRBV5-1 and TRBJ2-7, with D perhaps TRBD1 or TRBD2 (5 bases each). Trimming took 0 bases from V and 7 from J, leaving 14 bases between them. The germline gives CDR1 SGHRS, CDR2 YFSETQ. The CDR3 extends over 14 amino acids. For the CDR3, the DNA is TGCGCCAGCAGCTTGGAAGCTGGGGACGGGGAGCAGTACTTC. It specifies CASSLEAGDGEQYF. The whole variable domain, remainder taken from reference TRBV5-1 and TRBJ2-7, is KAGVTQTPRYLIKTRGQQVTLSCSPISGHRSVSWYQQTPGQGLQFLFEYFSETQRNKGNFPGRFSGRQFSNSRSEMNVSTLELGDSALYLCASSLEAGDGEQYFGPGTRLTVT.

Comments on this clonotype: This likely comes from a read error, as the CDR3 has no conserved phenylalanine or tryptophan at its end. J is TRBJ2-5 and V is TRBV28, with D possibly being TRBD2 (6 bases). Trimming pared 3 bases from V and 1 base from J, leaving 9 bases between. The CDR3 loop spans 14 amino acids. In germline, CDR1 is MDHEN, CDR2 SYDVKM. The CDR3 sequence is CASSFGGAQETQYS. Written as DNA, the CDR3 is TGTGCCAGCAGTTTTGGCGGGGCCCAAGAGACCCAGTACTCC.